This is a list of T cell receptor beta chains from one sample in a study of blood T cell repertoires in COVID-19. The table came from immunoSEQ multiplex PCR; TCRdb's copy has only in-frame clones and leaves some out. The top ten hold 8% to 10% of the sample, which has around 190,000 clones, 65% to 90% seen once. Sequencing input: peripheral blood. The origin of the receptors is a middle-aged man with active or convalescent COVID-19. Each CDR3 is given with its conserved first and last residue. D genes are given only for firm matches. Clone size appears in some rows only: once, few, many, or a class for an expanded clone.

abundance	d_gene	v_gene	j_gene	CDR3aa	CDR3nt
.	.	TRBV10-3	TRBJ1-6	CAIKSDSRSSYNSPLHF	TGTGCCATCAAATCAGACAGCCGGAGCTCCTATAATTCACCCCTCCACTTT
.	.	TRBV10-1	TRBJ1-4	CASSSDSAATNEKLFF	TGCGCCAGCAGTTCGGACAGCGCAGCAACTAATGAAAAACTGTTTTTT
.	.	TRBV11-2	TRBJ1-5	CASSLDPYVGSYSNQPQHF	TGTGCCAGCAGCTTAGATCCGTACGTCGGGAGCTATAGCAATCAGCCCCAGCATTTT
.	TRBD2	TRBV3-1/TRBV3-2	TRBJ2-3	CASSQALGLAGGPVSTDTQYF	TGTGCCAGCAGCCAAGCACTAGGACTAGCGGGAGGGCCGGTAAGCACAGATACGCAGTATTTT
.	TRBD2	TRBV14	TRBJ2-5	CASNLAGGAKETQYF	TGTGCCAGCAACTTAGCGGGGGGAGCCAAAGAGACCCAGTACTTC
few	TRBD2	TRBV18	TRBJ2-1	CASSPPTETSGSSQFF	TGTGCCAGCTCCCCCCCTACTGAAACTAGCGGGTCCTCCCAGTTCTTC
.	.	TRBV6-5	TRBJ1-5	CASSYSRAGNQPQHF	TGTGCCAGCAGTTACTCGAGGGCCGGCAATCAGCCCCAGCATTTT
once	.	TRBV5-4	TRBJ1-1	CASRPNFDGVAFF	TGTGCCAGCAGACCGAACTTTGATGGTGTAGCTTTCTTT
.	.	TRBV7-9	TRBJ1-1	CASSSLQEQGEAFF	TGTGCCAGCAGCTCACTACAAGAACAAGGTGAAGCTTTCTTT
few	.	TRBV24-1	TRBJ1-3	CATSDPGEIMSF	TGTGCCACCAGTGACCCAGGGGAGATAATGTCTTTT
.	TRBD1	TRBV10-3	TRBJ2-2	CAISPKTGGAGTGELFF	TGTGCCATCAGTCCTAAGACAGGGGGCGCTGGCACCGGGGAGCTGTTTTTT
.	.	TRBV7-9	TRBJ1-4	CASSPQGINEKLFF	TGTGCCAGCAGCCCCCAGGGGATCAATGAAAAACTGTTTTTT
.	.	TRBV5-1	TRBJ2-5	CASSNPSGSETQYF	TGCGCCAGCAGCAACCCCTCAGGGTCGGAGACCCAGTACTTC
.	.	TRBV13	TRBJ2-1	CASSLGREQFF	TGTGCCAGCAGCTTAGGGCGGGAGCAGTTCTTC
.	.	TRBV4-2	TRBJ1-3	CASSQGLPSSGNTIYF	TGTGCCAGCAGCCAAGGACTTCCCAGCTCTGGAAACACCATATATTTT
.	.	TRBV5-1	TRBJ2-6	CASSGIAGGSSGANVLTF	TGCGCCAGCAGCGGAATCGCTGGAGGTTCTTCTGGGGCCAACGTCCTGACTTTC
.	TRBD1	TRBV15	TRBJ1-1	CATSNTGGQGAFF	TGTGCCACCAGCAACACCGGGGGACAGGGAGCTTTCTTT
.	TRBD2	TRBV25-1	TRBJ2-7	CASGGRGRYEQYF	TGTGCCAGCGGCGGGAGGGGCAGGTACGAGCAGTACTTC
.	.	TRBV9	TRBJ1-1	CASSVAGDRVNTEAFF	TGTGCCAGCAGCGTAGCCGGGGATAGGGTGAACACTGAAGCTTTCTTT